The entry below gives a single T cell receptor (beta chain) sequence along with its context. The target of this receptor is not known. Qualities for individual bases were not recorded, and no much larger clone is one base off. Deletion took 0 bases off V and 5 bases off J, with a span of 7 bases between the germline ends. Counted from cysteine to phenylalanine, this CDR3 has 14 amino acids. Only CDR3 DNA remains: 42 bases, in frame from the first base. According to the germline V gene, CDR1 reads ENHRY and CDR2 reads SYGVKD. The immunoSEQ Assay was used to sequence TCR beta CDR3 regions from DNA. Per the original workflow: T cell density was computed as TCR beta template counts normalized to usable DNA estimated by amplifying housekeeping genes. Using the preseqR package, richness was estimated by extrapolating to 120,000 templates for tissue samples and 400,000 templates for PBMC samples. Clonality was calculated as one minus Pielou's evenness. Tissue-enriched TCRs were identified through differential abundance testing performed on productive amino-acid clonotypes, with a minimum total count of 5 and an alpha of 0.1. Repertoire overlap between compartments was quantified with the Jaccard Index and Morisita Overlap Index. GLIPH grouped TCR beta CDR3s together with public tetramer-defined viral CDR3s, and a viral motif had to include at least three viral sequences and show V-gene enrichment. In its TCRdb copy, this immuneACCESS table keeps in-frame sequences only and misses some clones. Where compared with another copy, unresolved V genes explain less than half of these, and the others have no known cause. From that table come the V and J calls and clone size; the DNA was used to work out D and trimming. Counted in this sample were about 17,000 clones; around 88% of them appeared once. Of the sample, approximately 4% is held by the ten largest clones.

This sample is drawn from a study of T cells in localized non-small cell lung cancer (dated by TCRdb to 2018 to 2020). At the level of the whole study: Comparing tumors with uninvolved tumor-adjacent lungs, the study looked at the T cell repertoires of hundreds of patients with early-stage NSCLC. The cohort was made up of roughly 250 treatment-naive NSCLC patients whose localized lung tumors had been resected. The mean age of the NSCLC patients was around 67 years, with 120 to 150 men and around 110 women. The investigation overall reported the following: Because multi-region tumor sequencing was not done, intratumor heterogeneity could not be ruled out. Since the design was exploratory, TCR variables were selected using unadjusted p-values with no false-discovery rate correction. Uninvolved tumor-adjacent lung showed the highest T cell clonality, higher than tumor, which suggests more focused antigenic responses in the uninvolved tumor-adjacent lung. Longer overall survival was associated with higher T cell density in blood, whereas shorter survival was associated with higher clonality in adjacent lung. A median of around 62 of the top 100 tumor clones turned up in the paired uninvolved adjacent lung, and roughly 28 of those clones also ranked among the top 100 of that same adjacent lung.

At diagnosis, tumor, uninvolved tumor-adjacent lung and peripheral blood were collected and then preserved as a mix of FFPE and fresh-frozen material. For TCR repertoire profiling, blood samples were analyzed as peripheral blood mononuclear cells. The sequenced sample was peripheral blood, obtained before any cancer treatment. Recombination linked TRBV10-3 to TRBJ1-4; TRBD1 is possibly the D segment (5 matching bases). The receptor was isolated from a male donor older than 55 with stage II squamous cell lung carcinoma. This receptor carries the CDR3 CAISESGLNEKLFF. The DNA is TGTGCCATCAGTGAGTCGGGACTGAATGAAAAACTGTTTTTT.